These 5 T cell receptor beta chains came from one sample sequenced in a study of PD-L1 blockade in urothelial cancer. This table comes from immunoSEQ multiplex PCR, and its TCRdb copy is limited to in-frame clones, with some not included. In the table there are over 35,000 clones, roughly 90% of which are singletons. The time point denotes: pretreatment peripheral blood. Sequenced material: PBMCs, taken around atezolizumab (anti-PD-L1) treatment. These TCRs come from a woman aged 55 to 70 with urothelial cancer.

The chain has TRBV27 and TRBJ2-3; a weak D match, TRBD2 (5 bases). The germline V gene encodes CDR1 MNHEY and CDR2 SMNVEV (reference sequence). CDR3 length: 15 amino acids. V shed 2 bases and J shed 3 bases, with 12 bases lying between them. The CDR3 sequence: CASSLGNGGTDTQYF. DNA of the CDR3: TGTGCCAGCAGTTTAGGGAATGGAGGAACAGATACGCAGTATTTT.

The genes are TRBV5-1 and TRBJ1-1, with D hard to call. CDR3 length equals 14 residues. Between the trimmed V and J ends, which lost 5 bases and 2 bases, there was a span of 13 bases. Germline V CDR1 and CDR2: SGHRS, YFSETQ. The CDR3 DNA sequence: TGCGCCAGCAGAACGGGAGACATCAACACTGAAGCTTTCTTT. This translates into CASRTGDINTEAFF. The full variable domain, completed using reference TRBV5-1 and TRBJ1-1, is KAGVTQTPRYLIKTRGQQVTLSCSPISGHRSVSWYQQTPGQGLQFLFEYFSETQRNKGNFPGRFSGRQFSNSRSEMNVSTLELGDSALYLCASRTGDINTEAFFGQGTRLTVV.

The count of this clone is one. The V and J genes are TRBV7-9 and TRBJ1-2; no firm D call. Trimming stripped 2 bases from V and 3 bases from J, with 13 bases between. Per the germline V gene, CDR1 is SEHNR and CDR2 is FQNEAQ (reference sequence). The length of the CDR3 is 15 residues. In nucleotides, the CDR3 is TGTGCCAGCAGCTTACTCGCCGGCGGAGACTATGGCTACACCTTC. This translates into CASSLLAGGDYGYTF.

This clone was picked up one time. This chain connects TRBV6-6 to TRBJ1-1; 7 bases match TRBD1. The trim removed 6 bases at V and 8 bases at J, leaving 12 bases unmatched. The CDR3 runs to 14 residues. The germline CDR1 and CDR2 sequences are MNHNY and SVGAGI (reference sequence). In DNA, the CDR3 is TGTGCCAGCAGCCGTGACAGGGTCAGGGGGGAAGCTTTCTTT. Translating it yields CASSRDRVRGEAFF.

V is TRBV5-1 and J is TRBJ2-1; TRBD2 matches 11 bases. V shed 5 bases and J 4 bases; nucleotides not matched to a gene: 8. The germline V gene has CDR1 SGHRS and CDR2 YFSETQ. The CDR3 consists of 16 residues. The CDR3 protein is CASSYLLAGGYNEQFF. DNA for the CDR3: TGCGCCAGCAGTTACCTCTTAGCGGGAGGGTACAATGAGCAGTTCTTC.